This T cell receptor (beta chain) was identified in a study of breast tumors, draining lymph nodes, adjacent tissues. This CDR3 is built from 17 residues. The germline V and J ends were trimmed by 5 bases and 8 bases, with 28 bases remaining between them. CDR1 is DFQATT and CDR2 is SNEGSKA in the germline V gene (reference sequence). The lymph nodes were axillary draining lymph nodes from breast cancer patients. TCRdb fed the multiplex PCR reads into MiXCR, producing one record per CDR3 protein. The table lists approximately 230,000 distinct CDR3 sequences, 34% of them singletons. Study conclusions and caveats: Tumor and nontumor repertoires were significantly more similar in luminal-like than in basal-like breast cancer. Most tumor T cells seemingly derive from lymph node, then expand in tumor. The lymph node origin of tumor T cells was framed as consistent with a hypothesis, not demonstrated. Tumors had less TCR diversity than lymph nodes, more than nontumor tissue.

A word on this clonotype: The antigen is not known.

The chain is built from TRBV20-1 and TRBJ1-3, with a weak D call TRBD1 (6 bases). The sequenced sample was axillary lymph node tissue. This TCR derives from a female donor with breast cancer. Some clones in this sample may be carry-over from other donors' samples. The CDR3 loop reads CSAGRAGGAGGGYTIYF. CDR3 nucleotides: TGCAGTGCTGGTCGCGCCGGGGGCGCAGGAGGAGGCTACACCATATATTTT.